Shown below are 29 T cell receptor beta chains from a single sample sequenced in a study of PD-1 blockade in classical Hodgkin lymphoma. TCRdb's copy holds only in-frame clones and misses some; the assay was immunoSEQ multiplex PCR. This sample has around 30,000 clones; 80% to 95% occur once, and the top ten carry roughly 0.3%. Time point denoted: cycle 4 day 1 (C4D1), after six to seven weeks of nivolumab. No patient escaped relapse after autologous stem cell transplantation, and brentuximab vedotin exposure varied. Out of thawed PBMCs, magnetic negative selection purified CD4+ T cells. The sample in question was CD4+ T cells from blood, obtained before the fourth cycle of nivolumab. Source of these receptors: a human donor with classical Hodgkin lymphoma.

The chain recombines TRBV6-6 with TRBJ1-5; TRBD1 aligns across 7 bases. This CDR3 region has 15 residues. CDR1 and CDR2 (germline): MNHNY, SVGAGI (reference sequence). V dropped 6 bases and J dropped 2; count of bases not matched to a gene: 7. This CDR3 reads CASRRRTGGNQPQHF. DNA for the CDR3: TGTGCCAGCAGACGCAGGACAGGAGGCAATCAGCCCCAGCATTTT.

This chain links TRBV4-1 with TRBJ1-3; D is unresolved. The CDR3 loop spans 17 amino acids. The germline V gene has CDR1 MGHRA and CDR2 YSYEKL. V was trimmed by 2 bases and J by 0 bases, leaving 14 bases between them. Written as DNA, the CDR3 is TGCGCCAGCAGCCAAATGCCTCAGGAGAGCTCTGGAAACACCATATATTTT. It specifies CASSQMPQESSGNTIYF.

This clone occurred once. The chain links TRBV19 to TRBJ2-1, with D uncertain. With 3 bases removed from V and 1 base from J, the gap between germline ends came to 19 bases. The CDR3 length is 18 residues. CDR1 is LNHDA and CDR2 is SQIVND in the germline V gene (reference sequence). The CDR3 nucleotides are TGTGCCAGTAGTATTTTAGGCGGAGTTGCGGCGTCCTACAATGAGCAGTTCTTC. As protein: CASSILGGVAASYNEQFF.

The chain uses TRBV7-9 and TRBJ2-3; 13 bases line up with TRBD2. The germline V gene has CDR1 SEHNR and CDR2 FQNEAQ (reference sequence). This CDR3 region has 19 residues. With V trimmed by 5 bases and J by 1 base, 12 bases remained unmatched. The CDR3 is CASSTRSVGLAGGTDTQYF. In DNA, the CDR3 is TGTGCCAGCAGCACCCGGTCTGTCGGACTAGCGGGAGGCACAGATACGCAGTATTTT.

This clone has only one observation. The V call is TRBV5-6, the J call TRBJ2-5; TRBD2 aligns across 8 bases. V lost 1 base to trimming and J lost 0 bases; unmatched junction nucleotides: 5. Germline values: CDR1 SGHDT, CDR2 YYEEEE. The CDR3 is 16 residues long. CDR3 coding DNA: TGTGCCAGCAGCTTGTCATCGGGGGGGTACCAAGAGACCCAGTACTTC. Encoded protein: CASSLSSGGYQETQYF.

This clone came up once. The chain recombines TRBV9 with TRBJ2-2, with 10 bases fitting TRBD1. Germline values: CDR1 SGDLS, CDR2 YYNGEE. The CDR3 is 17 amino acids. The J segment lost 5 bases and the V segment lost 7 bases, leaving 14 bases of the junction unmatched. CDR3 loop: CASSTRLPGQGTGELFF. CDR3 sequence (DNA): TGTGCCAGCTCCACTCGCCTGCCGGGACAGGGGACCGGGGAGCTGTTTTTT. Supplemented by reference TRBV9 and TRBJ2-2, the full variable domain reads DSGVTQTPKHLITATGQRVTLRCSPRSGDLSVYWYQQSLDQGLQFLIQYYNGEERAKGNILERFSAQQFPDLHSELNLSSLELGDSALYFCASSTRLPGQGTGELFFGEGSRLTVL.

This clone was observed a few times. The chain carries TRBV10-1 and TRBJ2-7; no firm D call. CDR3 length: 14 residues. V lost 6 bases, J lost 5 bases, and 17 bases lay in between. Germline V lookup: CDR1 WNHNN, CDR2 SYGVQD (reference sequence). CDR3 DNA: TGCGCCAGCAGCGATATTACAGAGCACGACGAGCAGTACTTC. Residues: CASSDITEHDEQYF.

V usage is TRBV10-2 and J usage is TRBJ2-2; D remains unclear. The CDR3 contains 14 residues. Trimming took 4 bases from V and 5 from J, leaving 11 bases between them. Germline V gene data show CDR1 as WSHSY and CDR2 as SAAADI. The CDR3 nucleotides read TGCGCCAGCAGTGCTCCCGGGCAAACCGGGGAGCTGTTTTTT. Translating gives CASSAPGQTGELFF.

This sequence joins TRBV5-4 and TRBJ1-2; the match to TRBD1 covers 8 bases. Germline CDR1 reads SGHNT; CDR2 reads YYREEE (reference sequence). With V trimmed by 4 bases and J by 5 bases, 10 bases remained unmatched. There are 15 residues in the CDR3. The CDR3 protein is CASSVTGVPKYGYTF. The CDR3, as DNA: TGTGCCAGCAGCGTGACAGGGGTTCCGAAGTATGGCTACACCTTC.

V usage is TRBV9 and J usage is TRBJ2-7, with D possibly matching TRBD2 (8 bases). Trimming removed 3 bases from V and 0 bases from J, with 13 bases in between. The CDR3 is 15 amino acids. CDR1 is SGDLS, CDR2 YYNGEE, per germline. The CDR3 region is CASSAGGDSSYEQYF. In DNA form, the CDR3 reads TGTGCCAGCAGCGCCGGGGGGGACAGCTCCTACGAGCAGTACTTC.

This chain joins TRBV4-2 and TRBJ1-1; D is undetermined. The CDR3 runs to 13 residues. V dropped 4 bases and J dropped 1 base, with 7 bases sitting between them. CDR1 is LGHNA and CDR2 is YNFKEQ in the germline V gene. The CDR3 DNA sequence: TGTGCCAGCAGCCTAGACGAGAACACTGAAGCTTTCTTT. Protein sequence: CASSLDENTEAFF.

The chain has TRBV9 and TRBJ2-1; TRBD2 matches 10 bases. The CDR3 runs 14 residues. Looked up from germline, CDR1 is SGDLS and CDR2 is YYNGEE. Germline trimming cut 2 bases from V and 6 bases from J; bases unmatched to any gene: 2. CDR3 DNA: TGTGCCAGCAGCGTCCCTAGCGGGAGCAATGAGCAGTTCTTC. Its translation: CASSVPSGSNEQFF.

The chain is built from TRBV28 and TRBJ2-7; 7 bases match TRBD2. Trimming took 1 base from V and 3 from J; bases not matched to a gene: 6. Germline values: CDR1 MDHEN, CDR2 SYDVKM. The CDR3 covers 15 residues. The CDR3 protein is CASSLSASGNYEQYF. The CDR3 bases are TGTGCCAGCAGTTTATCGGCTAGCGGCAACTACGAGCAGTACTTC.

The chain is built from TRBV5-5 and TRBJ2-1; 12 nucleotides align to TRBD2. CDR1 and CDR2 (germline): SGHKS, YYEKEE (reference sequence). V lost 1 base, J lost 3 bases, and 5 bases stayed unmatched. The CDR3 has 17 amino acids. DNA for the CDR3: TGTGCCAGCAGCTTGAATATGGGACTAGCGGGCTACAATGAGCAGTTCTTC. Its translation is CASSLNMGLAGYNEQFF.

V and J are TRBV10-2 and TRBJ2-1; 7 bases are a match to TRBD2. The germline V gene has CDR1 WSHSY and CDR2 SAAADI. This CDR3 comprises 15 residues. V gave up 7 bases and J gave up 0 bases; unmatched junction bases: 6. The CDR3 nucleotides are TGCGCCAGCAATGGAGGCGGGAGCTCCTACAATGAGCAGTTCTTC. This gives the protein CASNGGGSSYNEQFF.

V usage is TRBV4-1 and J usage is TRBJ2-2; D ambiguous. Germline CDR1 is MGHRA and CDR2 is YSYEKL. This CDR3 is 14 amino acids long. V was clipped by 3 bases and J by 2 bases, with 7 bases between them. The CDR3 loop is CASSHLTNTGELFF. CDR3 sequence (DNA): TGCGCCAGCAGCCACCTCACAAACACCGGGGAGCTGTTTTTT.

This chain uses TRBV5-6 with TRBJ2-2; D may be TRBD1 (6 bases). CDR1 SGHDT and CDR2 YYEEEE come from the germline V gene. V lost 2 bases and J lost 9, with 14 bases in between. The CDR3 covers 14 residues. Written as DNA, the CDR3 is TGTGCCAGCAGCTTTGCCAGGGGCTCCCGGGAGCTGTTTTTT. Its translation is CASSFARGSRELFF.

The rearrangement joins TRBV28 to TRBJ1-2; D not resolved. Per germline, CDR1 MDHEN and CDR2 SYDVKM. CDR3 length: 11 residues. Trimming took 7 bases from V and 5 from J, leaving 8 bases between them. The CDR3 region is CASISGYGYTF. The CDR3 coding sequence is TGTGCCAGCATATCGGGGTATGGCTACACCTTC.

The rearrangement uses TRBV5-4 and TRBJ2-7; D might be TRBD1 (5 bases). The CDR3 has 15 residues. V was clipped by 3 bases and J by 0 bases, with 13 bases between them. Looked up from germline, CDR1 is SGHNT and CDR2 is YYREEE (reference sequence). CDR3 coding DNA: TGTGCCAGCAGCTCCTTAACCGACAGCTCCTACGAGCAGTACTTC. As protein: CASSSLTDSSYEQYF.

The count of this clone is one. The chain links TRBV5-1 to TRBJ2-2; D is ambiguous. This CDR3 spans 18 amino acids. CDR1 and CDR2 (germline): SGHRS, YFSETQ. V lost 0 bases and J 3 bases, leaving 18 bases between the germline ends. The CDR3 here is CASSLAGSLAGYTGELFF. CDR3 DNA sequence: TGCGCCAGCAGCTTGGCCGGTTCCTTAGCTGGATACACCGGGGAGCTGTTTTTT.

This rearrangement joins TRBV9 to TRBJ2-1, with 14 nucleotides matching TRBD2. The CDR3 runs to 17 residues. CDR1 and CDR2 (germline): SGDLS, YYNGEE. The V segment lost 3 bases and the J segment 1 base; nucleotides outside the gene matches: 3. The CDR3 DNA is TGTGCCAGCAGCGGAAGACTAGCGGGAGGGTCCTACAATGAGCAGTTCTTC. Its translation: CASSGRLAGGSYNEQFF.

The chain employs TRBV30 and TRBJ2-7; 13 bases are a match to TRBD2. This CDR3 is 16 amino acids long. Looked up from germline, CDR1 is GTSNPN and CDR2 is SVGIG (reference sequence). The junction had 8 bases not matched to a gene; V was cut back by 3 bases and J by 3 bases. The CDR3 sequence: CAWSAGLAGVFYEQYF. DNA of the CDR3: TGTGCCTGGAGCGCAGGACTAGCGGGAGTTTTCTACGAGCAGTACTTC. Together with reference TRBV30 and TRBJ2-7, the CDR3 gives the full variable domain: SQTIHQWPATLVQPVGSPLSLECTVEGTSNPNLYWYRQAAGRGLQLLFYSVGIGQISSEVPQNLSASRPQDRQFILSSKKLLLSDSGFYLCAWSAGLAGVFYEQYFGPGTRLTVT.

The chain is built from TRBV4-1 and TRBJ2-1, with 7 bases aligning to TRBD2. Unmatched junction bases numbered 7, after V lost 3 bases and J lost 2 bases. From germline, CDR1 is MGHRA and CDR2 YSYEKL. CDR3 size: 16 residues. The CDR3 coding sequence is TGCGCCAGCAGCCAGACTAGCACGGCAACCTACAATGAGCAGTTCTTC. Translation: CASSQTSTATYNEQFF.

The chain combines TRBV25-1 with TRBJ1-5, with D hard to call. The CDR3 extends over 12 amino acids. The V gene lost 8 bases and the J gene lost 0 bases, with 5 bases spanning the gap. The germline V gene encodes CDR1 MGHDK and CDR2 SYGVNS. The CDR3 DNA reads TGTGCCAGCCGGGGTAGCAATCAGCCCCAGCATTTT. Its translation is CASRGSNQPQHF. The full variable domain, its missing parts supplied by reference TRBV25-1 and TRBJ1-5, is EADIYQTPRYLVIGTGKKITLECSQTMGHDKMYWYQQDPGMELHLIHYSYGVNSTEKGDLSSESTVSRIRTEHFPLTLESARPSHTSQYLCASRGSNQPQHFGDGTRLSIL.

The gene calls are TRBV7-6 and TRBJ2-2, with D perhaps TRBD2 (5 bases). The germline V gene has CDR1 SGHVS and CDR2 FNYEAQ. The CDR3 spans 15 residues. Trimming left V 5 bases short and J 3 bases short, with 13 bases between. The CDR3 DNA sequence: TGTGCCAGCAGCCTGACCCGGCGGGACACCGGGGAGCTGTTTTTT. Its protein is CASSLTRRDTGELFF.

CDR3: CASNQQGASTGELFF. For the CDR3, the DNA is TGTGCCAGCAATCAACAGGGGGCGTCCACCGGGGAGCTGTTTTTT. V usage is TRBV6-1 and J usage is TRBJ2-2; 9 nucleotides line up with TRBD1. J was trimmed by 4 bases and V by 7 bases; bases with no gene match: 7. The germline V gene encodes CDR1 MNHNS and CDR2 SASEGT. The CDR3 is 15 residues long.

The gene calls are TRBV2 and TRBJ2-1, with a tentative D call TRBD2 (5 bases). V lost 8 bases to trimming and J lost 4 bases, with 18 bases between them. CDR3 length: 15 residues. Looked up from germline, CDR1 is SNHLY and CDR2 is FYNNEI. CDR3 residues: CASSESAGLYNEQFF. CDR3 nucleotides: TGTGCCAGCTCTGAGAGCGCGGGCCTTTACAATGAGCAGTTCTTC. The full variable domain, completed using reference TRBV2 and TRBJ2-1, is EPEVTQTPSHQVTQMGQEVILRCVPISNHLYFYWYRQILGQKVEFLVSFYNNEISEKSEIFDDQFSVERPDGSNFTLKIRSTKLEDSAMYFCASSESAGLYNEQFFGPGTRLTVL.

The chain recombines TRBV5-4 with TRBJ1-1; perhaps TRBD1 as D (5 bases). Germline loops: CDR1 SGHNT, CDR2 YYREEE (reference sequence). This CDR3 has 14 residues. V lost 0 bases to trimming and J lost 5 bases, with 11 bases between them. The CDR3 here is CASSLGQGRTEAFF. The CDR3 coding sequence is TGTGCCAGCAGCTTGGGGCAGGGAAGGACTGAAGCTTTCTTT.

The rearrangement uses TRBV7-9 and TRBJ2-3, with D possibly matching TRBD2 (5 bases). V gave up 2 bases and J gave up 3 bases, with 21 bases separating them. Germline CDR1 and CDR2: SEHNR and FQNEAQ (reference sequence). The CDR3 runs to 18 residues. CDR3 DNA: TGTGCCAGCAGCTTAAGGCGGAGAGGGCCGAGAAGGACAGATACGCAGTATTTT. It codes for CASSLRRRGPRRTDTQYF.